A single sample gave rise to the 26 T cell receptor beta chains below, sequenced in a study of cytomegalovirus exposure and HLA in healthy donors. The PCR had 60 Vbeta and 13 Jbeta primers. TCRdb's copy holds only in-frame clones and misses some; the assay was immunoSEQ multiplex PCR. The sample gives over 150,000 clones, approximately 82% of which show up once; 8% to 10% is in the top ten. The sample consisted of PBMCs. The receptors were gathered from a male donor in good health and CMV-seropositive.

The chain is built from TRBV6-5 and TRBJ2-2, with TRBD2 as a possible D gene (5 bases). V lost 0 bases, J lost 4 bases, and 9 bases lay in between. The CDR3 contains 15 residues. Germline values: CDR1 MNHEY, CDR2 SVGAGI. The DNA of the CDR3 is TGTGCCAGCAGTTACTCGAATCGGGGCACCGGGGAGCTGTTTTTT. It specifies CASSYSNRGTGELFF.

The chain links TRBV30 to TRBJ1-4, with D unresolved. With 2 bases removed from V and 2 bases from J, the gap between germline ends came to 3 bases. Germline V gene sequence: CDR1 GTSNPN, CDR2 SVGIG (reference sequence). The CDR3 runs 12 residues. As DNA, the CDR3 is TGTGCCTGGAGTCCTACTAATGAAAAACTGTTTTTT. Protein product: CAWSPTNEKLFF.

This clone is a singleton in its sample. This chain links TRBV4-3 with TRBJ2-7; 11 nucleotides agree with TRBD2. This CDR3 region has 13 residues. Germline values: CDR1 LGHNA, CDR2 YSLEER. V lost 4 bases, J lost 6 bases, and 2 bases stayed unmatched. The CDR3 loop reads CASSLGLAGEQYF. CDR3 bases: TGCGCCAGCAGCCTAGGACTAGCGGGCGAGCAGTACTTC.

The CDR3 bases are TGTGCCAGTCTGTCGGGGGGGGCGGAAACCGGGGAGCTGTTTTTT. Translated, it gives CASLSGGAETGELFF. V is TRBV19 and J is TRBJ2-2; 8 bases are a match to TRBD2. The ends lost 8 bases at V and 5 bases at J; junction bases unmatched: 10. The germline V gene encodes CDR1 LNHDA and CDR2 SQIVND (reference sequence). CDR3 length: 15 amino acids.

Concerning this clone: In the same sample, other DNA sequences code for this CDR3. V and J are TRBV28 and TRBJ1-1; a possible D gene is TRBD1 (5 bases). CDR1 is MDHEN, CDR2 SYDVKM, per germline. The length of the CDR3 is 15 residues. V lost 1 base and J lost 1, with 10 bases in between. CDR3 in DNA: TGTGCCAGCAGTTTATTAGGGCAGGGGAACACTGAAGCTTTCTTT. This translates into CASSLLGQGNTEAFF.

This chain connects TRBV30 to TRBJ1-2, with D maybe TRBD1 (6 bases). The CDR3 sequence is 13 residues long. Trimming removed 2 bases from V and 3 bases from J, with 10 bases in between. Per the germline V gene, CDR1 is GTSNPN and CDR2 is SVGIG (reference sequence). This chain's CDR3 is CAWSSGGDYGYTF. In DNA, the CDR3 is TGTGCCTGGAGTTCTGGGGGCGACTATGGCTACACCTTC.

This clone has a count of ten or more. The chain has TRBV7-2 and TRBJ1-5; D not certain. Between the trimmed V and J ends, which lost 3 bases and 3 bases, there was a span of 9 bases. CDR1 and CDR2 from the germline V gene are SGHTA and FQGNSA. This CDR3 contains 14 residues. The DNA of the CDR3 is TGTGCCAGCAGCTTCGCAGTGAACAATCAGCCCCAGCATTTT. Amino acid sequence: CASSFAVNNQPQHF. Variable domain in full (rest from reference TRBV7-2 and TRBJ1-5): GAGVSQSPSNKVTEKGKDVELRCDPISGHTALYWYRQSLGQGLEFLIYFQGNSAPDKSGLPSDRFSAERTGGSVSTLTIQRTQQEDSAVYLCASSFAVNNQPQHFGDGTRLSIL.

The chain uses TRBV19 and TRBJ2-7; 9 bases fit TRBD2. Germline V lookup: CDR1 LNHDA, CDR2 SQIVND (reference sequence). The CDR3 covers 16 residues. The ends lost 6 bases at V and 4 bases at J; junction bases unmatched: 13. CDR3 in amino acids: CASRSGSSGTRYEQYF. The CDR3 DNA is TGTGCCAGTAGATCGGGGTCTAGCGGGACCCGATACGAGCAGTACTTC.

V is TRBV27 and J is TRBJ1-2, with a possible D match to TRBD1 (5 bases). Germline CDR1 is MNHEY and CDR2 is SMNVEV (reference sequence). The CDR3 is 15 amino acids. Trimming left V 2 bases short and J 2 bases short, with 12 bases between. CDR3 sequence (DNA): TGTGCCAGCAGTTTAAACCTCGACAGAAACTATGGCTACACCTTC. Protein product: CASSLNLDRNYGYTF.

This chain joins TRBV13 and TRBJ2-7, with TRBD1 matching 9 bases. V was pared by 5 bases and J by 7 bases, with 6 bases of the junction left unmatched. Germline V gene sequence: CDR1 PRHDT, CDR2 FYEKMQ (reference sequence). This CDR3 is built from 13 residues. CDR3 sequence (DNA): TGTGCCAGCAGCCAAACAGGGGGCGGGGAGCAGTACTTC. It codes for CASSQTGGGEQYF.

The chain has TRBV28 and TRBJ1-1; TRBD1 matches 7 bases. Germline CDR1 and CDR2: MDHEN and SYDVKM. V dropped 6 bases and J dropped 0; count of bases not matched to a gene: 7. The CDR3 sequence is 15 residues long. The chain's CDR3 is CASSLPGQMNTEAFF. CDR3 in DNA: TGTGCCAGCAGCCTACCGGGACAGATGAACACTGAAGCTTTCTTT.

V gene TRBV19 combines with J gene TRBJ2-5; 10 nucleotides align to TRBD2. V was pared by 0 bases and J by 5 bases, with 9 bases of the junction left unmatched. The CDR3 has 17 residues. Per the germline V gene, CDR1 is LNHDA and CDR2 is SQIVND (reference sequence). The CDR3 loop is CASSIDGSGGAGETQYF. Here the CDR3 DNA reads TGTGCCAGTAGTATAGATGGAAGCGGGGGGGCCGGTGAGACCCAGTACTTC.

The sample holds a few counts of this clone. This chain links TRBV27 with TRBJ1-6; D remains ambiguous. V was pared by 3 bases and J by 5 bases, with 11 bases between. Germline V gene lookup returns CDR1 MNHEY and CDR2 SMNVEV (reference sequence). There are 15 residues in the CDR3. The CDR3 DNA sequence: TGTGCCAGCAGTTTCGAGTTTAGTAATAATTCACCCCTCCACTTT. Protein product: CASSFEFSNNSPLHF.

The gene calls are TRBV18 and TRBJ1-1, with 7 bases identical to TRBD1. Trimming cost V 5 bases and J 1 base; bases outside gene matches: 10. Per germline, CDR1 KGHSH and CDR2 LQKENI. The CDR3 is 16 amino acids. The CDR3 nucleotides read TGTGCCAGCTCAAAACAGGGGTACGAGAAGAACACTGAAGCTTTCTTT. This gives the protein CASSKQGYEKNTEAFF.

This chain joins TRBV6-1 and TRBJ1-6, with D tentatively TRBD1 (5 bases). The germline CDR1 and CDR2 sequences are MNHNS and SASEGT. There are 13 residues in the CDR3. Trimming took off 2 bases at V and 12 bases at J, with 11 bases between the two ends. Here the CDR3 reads CASSESGGLPLHF. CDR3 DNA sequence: TGTGCCAGCAGTGAATCCGGGGGGTTACCCCTCCACTTT.

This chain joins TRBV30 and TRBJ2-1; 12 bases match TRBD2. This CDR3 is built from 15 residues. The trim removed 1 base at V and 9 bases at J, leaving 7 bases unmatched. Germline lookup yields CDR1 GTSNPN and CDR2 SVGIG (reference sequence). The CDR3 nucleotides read TGTGCCTGGAGTGGCCTAGCGGGAGGGCCTGTTGAGCAGTTCTTC. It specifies CAWSGLAGGPVEQFF.

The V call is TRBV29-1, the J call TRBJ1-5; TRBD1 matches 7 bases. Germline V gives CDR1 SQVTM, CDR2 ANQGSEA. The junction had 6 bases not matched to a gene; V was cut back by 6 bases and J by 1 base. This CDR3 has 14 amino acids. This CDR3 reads CSVSNRGSNQPQHF. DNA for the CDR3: TGCAGCGTGTCTAACAGGGGAAGCAATCAGCCCCAGCATTTT.

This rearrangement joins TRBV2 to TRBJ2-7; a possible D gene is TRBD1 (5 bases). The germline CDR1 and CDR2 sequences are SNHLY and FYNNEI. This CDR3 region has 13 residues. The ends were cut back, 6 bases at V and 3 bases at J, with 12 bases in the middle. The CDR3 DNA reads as TGTGCCAGCAGCGGCAGGGAATTCTACGAGCAGTACTTC. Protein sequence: CASSGREFYEQYF.

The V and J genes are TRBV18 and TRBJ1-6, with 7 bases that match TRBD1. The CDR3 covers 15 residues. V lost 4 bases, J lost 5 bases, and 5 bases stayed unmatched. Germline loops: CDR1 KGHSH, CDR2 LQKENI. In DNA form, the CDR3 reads TGTGCCAGCTCACTCGGACAGGCACATAATTCACCCCTCCACTTT. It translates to CASSLGQAHNSPLHF.

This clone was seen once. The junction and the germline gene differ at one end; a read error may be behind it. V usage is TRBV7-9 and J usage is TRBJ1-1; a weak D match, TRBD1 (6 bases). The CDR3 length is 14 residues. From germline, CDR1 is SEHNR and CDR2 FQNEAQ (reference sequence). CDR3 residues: CSSHYRAENTEAFF. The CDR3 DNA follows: TGTTCCAGCCACTACAGGGCCGAGAACACTGAAGCTTTCTTT.

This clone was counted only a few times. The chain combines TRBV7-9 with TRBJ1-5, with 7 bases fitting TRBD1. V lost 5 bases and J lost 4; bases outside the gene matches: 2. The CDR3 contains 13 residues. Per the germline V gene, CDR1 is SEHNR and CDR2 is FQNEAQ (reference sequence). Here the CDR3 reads CASSQTGNQPQHF. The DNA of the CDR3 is TGTGCCAGCAGCCAGACAGGGAATCAGCCCCAGCATTTT.

Here the CDR3 DNA reads TGTGCCAGCAGCAAACCGGGACTAGCGGGAAATGAGCAGTTCTTC. It codes for CASSKPGLAGNEQFF. This sequence joins TRBV7-9 and TRBJ2-1, with TRBD2 matching 13 bases. The CDR3 runs 15 residues. CDR1 is SEHNR, CDR2 FQNEAQ, per germline (reference sequence). V shed 5 bases, J shed 7 bases, and the junction held 5 bases outside the gene matches. Full variable domain (outside the CDR3, taken from reference TRBV7-9 and TRBJ2-1): DTGVSQNPRHKITKRGQNVTFRCDPISEHNRLYWYRQTLGQGPEFLTYFQNEAQLEKSRLLSDRFSAERPKGSFSTLEIQRTEQGDSAMYLCASSKPGLAGNEQFFGPGTRLTVL.

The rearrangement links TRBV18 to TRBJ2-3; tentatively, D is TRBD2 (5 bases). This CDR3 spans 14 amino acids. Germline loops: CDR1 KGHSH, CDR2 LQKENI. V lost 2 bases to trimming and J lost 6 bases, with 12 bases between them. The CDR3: CASSPYVLVDTQYF. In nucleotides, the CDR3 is TGTGCCAGCTCACCATACGTACTAGTGGATACGCAGTATTTT.

The CDR3 region has the DNA TGTGCCAGTAGTATTGGGGGACAGGGCTACGAGCAGTACTTC. This translates into CASSIGGQGYEQYF. The gene calls are TRBV19 and TRBJ2-7; 9 bases match TRBD1. The germline V gene encodes CDR1 LNHDA and CDR2 SQIVND (reference sequence). The CDR3 runs to 14 residues. The J segment lost 3 bases and the V segment lost 3 bases, leaving 3 bases of the junction unmatched.

In DNA form, the CDR3 reads TGTGCCACCCTAACAGGTTACGAGCAGTACTTC. Its translation is CATLTGYEQYF. V and J are TRBV28 and TRBJ2-7; TRBD1 is a possible D gene (5 bases). The CDR3 totals 11 residues. Between the trimmed V and J ends, which lost 10 bases and 4 bases, there was a span of 11 bases. Germline-derived CDR1 and CDR2 are MDHEN and SYDVKM.

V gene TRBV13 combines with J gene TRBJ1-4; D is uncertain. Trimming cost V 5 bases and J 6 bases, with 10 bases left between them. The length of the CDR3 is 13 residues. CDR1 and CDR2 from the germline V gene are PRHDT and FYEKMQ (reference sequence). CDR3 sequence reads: CASSLREDEKLFF. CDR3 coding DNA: TGTGCCAGCAGCCTTAGGGAGGATGAAAAACTGTTTTTT.